The subject of this entry is one TCR beta chain. The data belong to a study of blood T cell repertoires in COVID-19. Across the whole study: Material from acute and convalescent COVID-19 was sourced from the United States, Italy and Spain. PBMCs, B-cell-depleted T cells, or T cells were the source of the cDNA or gDNA that made up the material.

Original handling: By means of reference gene primer amplification, nucleated cell counts were estimated. The table came from immunoSEQ multiplex PCR; TCRdb's copy has only in-frame clones and leaves some out. V and J calls and clone size are those listed in that table; D and trimming were worked out from the DNA. The sample records approximately 81,000 clones, 91% being singletons. J gave up 7 bases and V 4 bases, and 14 bases lay outside the gene matches. CDR3 length equals 17 residues. Per the germline V gene, CDR1 is SGHKS and CDR2 is YYEKEE (reference sequence). V gene TRBV5-5 combines with J gene TRBJ2-1; 10 bases line up with TRBD1. Material: peripheral blood. The clonotype comes from a woman between 45 and 60 years old in a cohort sampled during active COVID-19. The CDR3: CASSLSSGTGARNEQFF. The CDR3 region has the DNA TGTGCCAGCAGCCTAAGCTCCGGGACAGGGGCCAGGAATGAGCAGTTCTTC.